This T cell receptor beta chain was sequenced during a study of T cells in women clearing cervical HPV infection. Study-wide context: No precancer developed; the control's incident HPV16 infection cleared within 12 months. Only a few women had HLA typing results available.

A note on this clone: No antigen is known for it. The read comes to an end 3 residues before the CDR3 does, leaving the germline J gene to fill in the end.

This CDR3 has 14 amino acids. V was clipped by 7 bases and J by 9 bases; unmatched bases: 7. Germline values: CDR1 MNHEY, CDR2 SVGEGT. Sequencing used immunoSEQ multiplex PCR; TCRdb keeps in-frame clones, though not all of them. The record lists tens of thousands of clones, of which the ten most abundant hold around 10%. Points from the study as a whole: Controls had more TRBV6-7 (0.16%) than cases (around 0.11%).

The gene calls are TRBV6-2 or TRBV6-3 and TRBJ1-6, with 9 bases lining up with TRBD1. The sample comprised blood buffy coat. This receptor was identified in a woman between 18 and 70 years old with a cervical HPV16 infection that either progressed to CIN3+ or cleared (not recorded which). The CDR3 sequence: CASTPGTGTSPLHF. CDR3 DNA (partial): TGTGCCAGCACGCCGGGGACAGGGACTTCACCC.